This T cell receptor beta chain was recorded in a study of blood T cell repertoires in COVID-19. Clones were sequenced by immunoSEQ multiplex PCR, and TCRdb holds only the in-frame ones, with some missing. The data hold 350,000 to 400,000 clones, with approximately 90% observed a single time. Trimming cost V 4 bases and J 4 bases, with 8 bases left between them. The CDR3 has 13 residues. CDR1 and CDR2 from the germline V gene are SQVTM and ANQGSEA. The sequence came from a woman aged 40 to 50 who had been exposed to COVID-19. The sequencing input was PBMCs or T cells enriched from blood (not recorded which). The chain combines TRBV29-1 with TRBJ1-6; maybe TRBD1 (6 bases). CDR3 DNA sequence: TGCAGCGTTGGGACAGATTATAATTCACCCCTCCACTTT. It encodes CSVGTDYNSPLHF.